This is a list of T cell receptor beta chains from one sample in a study of healthy donors' naive CD4 and CD8 T cells. TCRdb redid the calling of the reads with MiXCR, one entry per CDR3 protein. The sample includes approximately 180,000 distinct CDR3 sequences, around three quarters seen only once; the top ten take roughly 2.3%. Sequencing was done on a sample of naive CD4+ and CD8+ T cells sorted from blood, pooled from several donors. Every receptor here comes from a pool of human donors in good health; the sample pools cells from several healthy donors. The conserved cysteine and the conserved F or W are not part of the CDR3 here. The D gene is left open where the match is weak.

v_gene	d_gene	len	j_gene	CDR3aa
TRBV6-1	TRBD1	11	TRBJ2-4	ASSYGDRVREY
TRBV13	TRBD1	14	TRBJ2-1	ASSIRDRVPYNEQF
TRBV2	NA	13	TRBJ2-5	ASSTRDPGGETQY
TRBV29-1	NA	8	TRBJ2-7	SVFAYEQY
TRBV2	TRBD2	12	TRBJ2-5	ASSRGLARETQY
TRBV19	TRBD1	14	TRBJ2-1	ASKPTGNGAYNEQF
TRBV29-1	NA	8	TRBJ2-3	SVLVDTQY
TRBV19	TRBD2	13	TRBJ2-1	ASSIELAGRAEQF
TRBV19	TRBD1	11	TRBJ1-5	ASSMWTGEPQH
TRBV29-1	NA	8	TRBJ1-2	SVDTYGYT
TRBV6-2/TRBV6-3	TRBD1	12	TRBJ1-5	ASSSQGARQPQH
TRBV7-8	NA	12	TRBJ1-1	ASIVSSLNTEAF
TRBV5-1	NA	12	TRBJ2-3	ASSFTRDTDTQY
TRBV29-1	TRBD2	12	TRBJ2-7	SVRPTSGDYEQY
TRBV6-2/TRBV6-3	NA	13	TRBJ2-7	ASSYSGGRDYEQY
TRBV19	TRBD2	12	TRBJ2-1	ASSIAGEVNEQF
TRBV18	NA	17	TRBJ2-5	ASSPTPQGRLMYQETQY
TRBV29-1	TRBD2	13	TRBJ2-1	SVEVPGGWNNEQF
TRBV29-1	TRBD1	10	TRBJ2-1	SVVAGGHEQF
TRBV6-1	NA	15	TRBJ1-5	ASQKAPWQGNGLPQH
TRBV7-8	TRBD1	13	TRBJ2-7	ASSLVGQGSYEQY
TRBV29-1	NA	10	TRBJ2-3	SVGFRTDTQY
TRBV12-3/TRBV12-4	NA	10	TRBJ2-3	ASGFSTDTQY
TRBV6-5	TRBD1	12	TRBJ2-5	ASSYRTGQETQY
TRBV27	TRBD2	12	TRBJ2-3	ASRPSGRADTQY
TRBV18	NA	10	TRBJ1-4	ASSTEDEKLF
TRBV6-5	TRBD2	15	TRBJ2-2	ASSYSAGEKNTGELF
TRBV29-1	NA	10	TRBJ2-3	SVGRAEDTQY
TRBV28	NA	11	TRBJ1-1	ASSSSAGTEAF
TRBV27	NA	12	TRBJ2-5	ASSLYQFSETQY
TRBV6-5	NA	12	TRBJ2-7	ASSYRIYGDEQY
TRBV6-5	NA	14	TRBJ2-1	ASSYLPWGPDNEQF
TRBV10-3	NA	15	TRBJ2-5	AISEPGIRVAAETQY
TRBV29-1	TRBD1	12	TRBJ2-5	SVEVTGGPETQY
TRBV2	NA	13	TRBJ2-7	ASSRPGKVTYEQY
TRBV5-4	NA	12	TRBJ1-1	ASRKTQGNTEAF
TRBV5-1	NA	12	TRBJ1-2	ASSDGTSERGYT
TRBV15	NA	13	TRBJ1-4	ATDTSGATNEKLF
TRBV6-2/TRBV6-3	NA	11	TRBJ1-2	AIEDTANYGYT
TRBV29-1	NA	10	TRBJ1-1	SVREEYTEAF
TRBV11-1	NA	12	TRBJ2-3	ASSGQGSADTQY
TRBV30	NA	13	TRBJ1-3	AWSGGQSLGNTIY
TRBV12-3/TRBV12-4	NA	12	TRBJ2-5	ASSLRESVETQY
TRBV11-2	NA	11	TRBJ1-6	ASSSPQISPLH
TRBV6-2/TRBV6-3	TRBD1	14	TRBJ2-7	ASSDHGTESSYEQY
TRBV29-1	TRBD1	9	TRBJ1-2	SVQGSYGYT
TRBV29-1	TRBD2	12	TRBJ2-5	SVVGASGSETQY
TRBV2	TRBD2	10	TRBJ2-3	ATSGSGDTQY
TRBV29-1	NA	8	TRBJ2-1	SAGTPEQF
TRBV27	NA	11	TRBJ2-7	ASSFVGVDEQY
TRBV29-1	NA	12	TRBJ1-2	SVEGDRYGYGYT
TRBV27	NA	11	TRBJ2-7	ASGRTGSYEQY
TRBV5-1	TRBD2	17	TRBJ2-1	ASSLGGLAGGPAYNEQF
TRBV27	NA	13	TRBJ1-5	ASSTIRDFNQPQH
TRBV19	NA	13	TRBJ1-2	ASSARDGLNYGYT
TRBV6-5	TRBD1	12	TRBJ2-1	ASSFGTGYNEQF
TRBV27	NA	11	TRBJ1-1	ASSLWSGTEAF